These T cell receptor beta chains were read from a single sample in a study of cytomegalovirus exposure and HLA in healthy donors. Data came from immunoSEQ multiplex PCR; TCRdb stores just in-frame clones and leaves some out. This table holds roughly 56,000 clones, around 93% found once. Material for sequencing was PBMCs. These receptors all stem from a young woman in good health and CMV-seropositive. Each CDR3 is given with its conserved first and last residue.

v_call cdr3_length cdr3_aa
TRBV7-8 13 CASSLGRQETQYF
TRBV5-1 14 CASSLGQRTDTQYF
TRBV5-1 15 CASRWGGQGTGELFF
TRBV10-2 15 CASSASGGSGETQYF
TRBV6-1 12 CASSYPLNEQFF
TRBV7-2 13 CASSSRVQETQYF
TRBV19 14 CASSKDRPDQPQHF
TRBV7-2 14 CASSLGGVNSPLHF
TRBV7-2 18 CASSLTTSGGASADTQYF
TRBV5-1 15 CASSLSGGGTDTQYF
TRBV7-8 17 CASSLGLAGGFIYEQYF
TRBV6-1 15 CASSEFGGLNTEAFF
TRBV27 13 CASSLGRNQPQHF
TRBV9 15 CASSVTETSGNTIYF
TRBV11-2 15 CASSLQRGDHNEQFF
TRBV30 14 CAWSGLAGAETQYF
TRBV18 14 CASSQTGGLDGYTF
TRBV28 15 CASSRSGGTSYEQYF
TRBV5-1 14 CASSNRDRPKEQYF
TRBV19 14 CASSPSGGSYGYTF
TRBV25-1 13 CASLGTANNEQFF
TRBV2 13 CASSGLAGYEQYF
TRBV6-5 14 CASSRTVTNYGYTF
TRBV7-2 15 CASSSSTGQSYGYTF
TRBV5-1 16 CASSLQTAGGIETQYF
TRBV5-3 13 CARSLRQEETQYF
TRBV4-1 17 CASSQEGVEVPNEKLFF
TRBV7-6 12 CASSLWGEEAFF
TRBV5-1 14 CASSGDRGDTEAFF
TRBV29-1 13 CSVAGTGYTEAFF